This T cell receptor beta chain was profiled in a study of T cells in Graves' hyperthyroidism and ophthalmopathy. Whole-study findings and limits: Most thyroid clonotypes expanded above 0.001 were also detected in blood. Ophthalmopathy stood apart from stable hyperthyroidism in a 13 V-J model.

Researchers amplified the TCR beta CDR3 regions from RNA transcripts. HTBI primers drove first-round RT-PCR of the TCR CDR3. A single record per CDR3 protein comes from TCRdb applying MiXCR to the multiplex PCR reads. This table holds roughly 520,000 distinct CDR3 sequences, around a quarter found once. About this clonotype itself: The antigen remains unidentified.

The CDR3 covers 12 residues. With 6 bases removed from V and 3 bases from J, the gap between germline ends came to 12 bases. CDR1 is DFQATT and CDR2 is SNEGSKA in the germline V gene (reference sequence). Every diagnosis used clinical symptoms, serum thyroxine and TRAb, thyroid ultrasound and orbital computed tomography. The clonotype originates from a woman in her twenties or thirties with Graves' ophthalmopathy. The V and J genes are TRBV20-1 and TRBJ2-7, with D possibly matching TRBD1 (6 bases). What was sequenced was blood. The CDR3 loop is CSAIKGVYEQYF. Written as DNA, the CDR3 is TGCAGTGCAATTAAGGGGGTCTACGAGCAGTACTTC.